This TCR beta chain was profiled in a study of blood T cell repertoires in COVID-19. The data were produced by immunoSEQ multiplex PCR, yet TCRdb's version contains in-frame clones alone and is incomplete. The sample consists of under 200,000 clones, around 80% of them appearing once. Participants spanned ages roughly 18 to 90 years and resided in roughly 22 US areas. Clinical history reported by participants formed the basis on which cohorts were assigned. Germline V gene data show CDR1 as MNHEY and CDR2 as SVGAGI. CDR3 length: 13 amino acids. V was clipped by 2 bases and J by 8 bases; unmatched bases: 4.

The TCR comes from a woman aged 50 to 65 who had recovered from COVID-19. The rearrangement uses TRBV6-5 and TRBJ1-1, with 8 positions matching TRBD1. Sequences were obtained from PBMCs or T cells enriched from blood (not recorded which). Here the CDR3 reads CASSYVGQGEAFF. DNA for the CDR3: TGTGCCAGCAGTTACGTCGGACAGGGCGAAGCTTTCTTT.